This TCR beta chain was captured in a study of T cell changes during pregnancy in multiple sclerosis. The CDR3 covers 11 residues. Germline assignment: CDR1 SEHNR and CDR2 FQNEAQ (reference sequence). Trimming took 5 bases from V and 4 from J, leaving 6 bases between them. This clone has only a few counts. The protocol was immunoSEQ multiplex PCR, while the TCRdb copy is restricted to in-frame clones and leaves out a portion. This sample carries tens of thousands of clones, around nine tenths of them seen once, and the ten largest clones take about 5.5%. The specimen was CD8+ T cells from peripheral blood mononuclear cells, collected after pregnancy. The sequence was collected from a female donor in good health, enrolled as a control in a pregnancy study. The genes are TRBV7-9 and TRBJ2-7; no clear D gene. The CDR3 DNA follows: TGTGCCAGCAGCCCGGGTTACGAGCAGTACTTC. It translates to CASSPGYEQYF.